This T cell receptor beta chain was observed in a study of cytomegalovirus exposure and HLA in healthy donors (dated by TCRdb to 2015 to 2018). Background for the entire study: An earlier analysis of some 600 of the donors reported 250 to 350 Gb of sequence data and around 110 million unique TCR beta sequences obtained from some 200 million T cells. An early release that covered about 600 HLA-typed donors contained 300 to 350 gigabases of sequencing data and some 87 million unique TCR sequences. Of the roughly 430 genotyped donors, approximately 80% fell in the genetic ancestry cluster associated with self-reported Caucasian donors. The study aimed to test whether cataloging public T cell receptors could reveal signatures of past pathogen exposure. Using immunosequencing, the study profiled T cell repertoires from 666 subjects and related those repertoires to cytomegalovirus serostatus. A separate validation cohort of approximately 120 different subjects was used in addition to the approximately 700-subject first cohort. High-throughput TCR immunosequencing, statistical association of individual TCRs with disease status, and machine learning were combined to predict cytomegalovirus infection status. In a later analysis, previously published TCR beta repertoires from 600 to 850 donors were re-analyzed and high-resolution HLA genotyping was added so that TCR occurrence patterns could be studied. In the later analysis, no new phenotypic data were used to find candidate immune exposures; instead, reliance was placed on TCR beta sequences and their occurrence across donors. An earlier analysis of 500 to 650 of the donors applied high-throughput TCR beta sequencing to assess whether each TCR beta V gene segment acted as functional or pseudogenic. Donor age, sex, ethnicity and CMV serostatus were compiled together with the repertoire data. In a later genetic analysis, genome-wide SNP genotypes for about 55% of the roughly 700 donors were used, and that subset was treated as a discovery cohort. Every discovery cohort repertoire had been produced on one sequencing platform. HLA typing included class I and class II loci at four-digit resolution. Typing coverage differed by locus: A, B, C, DRB1 and DQB1 were typed in about 629-640 donors, DQA1 in 500 to 550, DPA1 in 600 to 610, and DPB1 in just under 480. Because of strong linkage in the cohort, roughly five DR-DQ haplotypes were treated as single units for association and clustering. Across around 400 genotyped donors of the cohort, an average of roughly 250,000 unique TCR beta nucleotide sequences per donor were sequenced, and roughly 18% of those sequences were non-productive.

The cohort comprised several hundred healthy bone marrow donors. All cohort members were sampled while nominally healthy, although unrecorded immune exposures were likely present. The donor tested CMV seropositive, placing the donor among the approximately 310 seropositive members of the cohort. Each donor provided a peripheral blood sample, and peripheral blood mononuclear cells were used for TCR beta sequencing. The Qiagen DNeasy Blood Extraction Kit was used to extract genomic DNA from the blood cell samples. Library prep was done by the immunoSEQ multiplex PCR assay. For the multiplex PCR, a mixture combining 60 forward primers for TCR Vbeta segments and 13 reverse primers for TCR Jbeta segments was used. A multiplex PCR assay on genomic DNA amplified the CDR3 region of rearranged TCR beta genes. The amplified TCR beta libraries were sequenced on the Illumina HiSeq System as 87-base-pair reads. On the authors' methods: In a later analysis, about 80 million unique TCR beta chains were counted across the 500 to 850 repertoires, and roughly 11 million of these chains were shared by at least two donors. A nearest-neighbor algorithm error-corrected the raw reads and collapsed the reads into unique sequences, merging closely related sequences to remove PCR and sequencing errors. To assign V, D and J gene segments, CDR3 sequences were aligned to IMGT reference sequences. For a sequence to be retained, a match of at least six nucleotides was required to both a V gene segment and a J gene segment. Rearrangements were classified as productive when the CDR3 lacked stop codons and remained in frame with V and J, and all other rearrangements were classified as non-productive. Following IMGT convention, CDR3 was defined as the stretch from the second conserved V-encoded cysteine to the conserved J-encoded phenylalanine. Sequences without an unambiguous match to a single V gene segment were excluded from the earlier analysis of about 640 of the donors. In an earlier analysis of about 590 of the donors, a V segment was called functional when productive rearrangements were above 56.7%, and segregating when the standard deviation between donors exceeded 5%. A statistical classification framework was developed to diagnose cytomegalovirus status using the catalog of TCR beta chain sequences. In a later analysis, TCR nucleotide sequences were compared against IMGT/GENE-DB human TR gene sequences so that V and J genes could be assigned. Using the TCRdist pipeline, a later analysis assigned CDR3 sequences along with most-parsimonious VDJ recombination scenarios. In a later analysis, every TCR beta chain was defined by the combination of its CDR3 amino acid sequence and its V-gene family, and reads without a unique V-gene family were dropped. In a later analysis, 550 to 650 highly shared, low-generation-probability nucleotide sequences were removed to address suspected cross-contamination and a sequencing artifact. A later analysis calculated a clonal expansion index for each public chain from normalized within-repertoire ranks of inferred template counts. Generation probabilities in a later analysis came from a VDJ recombination model fitted to out-of-frame rearrangements, and those results were checked against IGoR. Hypergeometric tests were used in a later analysis to score TCR-TCR, TCR-HLA and TCR-CMV co-occurrence, with a repertoire-size bias correction applied to the TCR pairs. In a later analysis, false discovery rates were estimated by permuting HLA or CMV assignments 20 times. In a later analysis, co-occurring TCRs were grouped with DBSCAN, and TCRdist sequence similarity was added when clustering was performed within HLA-allele-positive subsets. Repertoires with fewer than 30,000 or more than 120,000 public chains were left out of co-occurrence clustering, as were a handful of repertoires with anomalous nucleotide sharing. This is the immuneACCESS table as TCRdb keeps it, with only in-frame sequences that have V and J called. A part of the clones is gone; compared with another copy, unresolved V genes explain less than half, and the rest is unexplained. V, J and clone size are taken as reported in that table, and D and trimming were inferred from the DNA itself. This sample gives some 120,000 clones in total; roughly two thirds of them show up just once. Around 1.6% of the sample is held by the ten biggest clonotypes.

The table lists this clone with a few counts. The antigen this receptor binds is unknown. The sample holds no much larger clone one base away, and base qualities are not on file. The CDR3, cysteine through phenylalanine, is 15 amino acids long. Only the CDR3 portion is preserved as DNA: 45 bases, with reading frame beginning at the first base. Via the germline V gene, CDR1 is SQVTM and CDR2 ANQGSEA. V loses 5 bases, J loses 5 bases, and the germline ends lie 21 bases apart. What the research found in general, with its limitations: The cohort was sequenced for TCR beta chains only, and without alpha or paired-chain data the features that could be detected were limited. In a later analysis, HLA-associated TCR beta chains were found to be more clonally expanded and to have lower generation probabilities than equally common non-associated chains. The only immune exposure information available for the cohort was CMV serostatus. According to a later analysis, most CMV-associated TCR beta chains appeared to be HLA-restricted, and the HLA associations seemed to be driven largely by CMV exposure. In both the original and validation cohorts, the classifier was reported to diagnose cytomegalovirus status with high specificity and sensitivity. When HLA alleles, especially DR and DQ, strongly co-occurred, TCR associations were difficult to assign to individual alleles. The study listed 164 TCR beta chains as associated with cytomegalovirus. Because some donors lacked HLA typing at each locus, the association tests relied only on the typed subset. Most TCR sequences were observed very rarely across donors, whereas some public TCRs were present in many individuals. Some IMGT-functional V segments, including TRBV6-2 and TRBV6-3, could not be told apart with the 87-base-pair reads, so those segments were excluded. Linkage disequilibrium might explain the correlated functional status among segregating V segments, but an unknown experimental factor could not be ruled out. In a later analysis, TCR association rates were found to vary across HLA loci, with the most associated TCRs seen for DRB1 alleles and the fewest for HLA-C alleles. A group of highly shared sequence variants was considered likely to be a technical artifact of the sequencing pipeline. According to the authors, the approach could potentially be generalized to other disease states and immunological phenotypes. In a later genetic analysis, a missense DCLRE1C variant was associated with V-gene and J-gene trimming of TCR beta chains, and the association was replicated in an independent cohort. A few of the identified cytomegalovirus-associated TCR beta chains were confirmed in vitro to be specific for cytomegalovirus antigens. In a later analysis, several top co-occurrence clusters were reported to appear linked to parvovirus B19, influenza, CMV and Epstein-Barr virus. A later analysis associated 16,951 TCR beta sequences with specific HLA alleles at a false discovery rate of 0.05. A later genetic analysis reported fewer N-insertions in productive TCRs among donors in an Asian-associated ancestry cluster than the roughly 640-donor mean. Because counts were too low, fewer than 20 rarely observed V segments, including chromosome 9 orphons, were excluded from the earlier analysis of 587 of the donors. Broadly in line with IMGT annotations, most TCR beta V segments showed up in productive rearrangements about 87% or about 30% of the time in an earlier analysis of around 550 of the donors. Roughly uniform sequencing depth across donors was assumed in presence/absence analyses, although this assumption may not hold. A further reported finding was that TCR beta sequences accurately predicted the HLA-A and HLA-B alleles for most subjects in the first cohort.

This clonotype was sampled from a young man in good health and CMV-seropositive. The sequencing sample was made of PBMCs. The V and J segments used are TRBV29-1 and TRBJ1-1; D gene: possibly TRBD1, on 6 matching bases. The nucleotides read TGCAGCGTTACCAACCACGGGGGGCTCGGGACTGAAGCTTTCTTT. Its protein is CSVTNHGGLGTEAFF.